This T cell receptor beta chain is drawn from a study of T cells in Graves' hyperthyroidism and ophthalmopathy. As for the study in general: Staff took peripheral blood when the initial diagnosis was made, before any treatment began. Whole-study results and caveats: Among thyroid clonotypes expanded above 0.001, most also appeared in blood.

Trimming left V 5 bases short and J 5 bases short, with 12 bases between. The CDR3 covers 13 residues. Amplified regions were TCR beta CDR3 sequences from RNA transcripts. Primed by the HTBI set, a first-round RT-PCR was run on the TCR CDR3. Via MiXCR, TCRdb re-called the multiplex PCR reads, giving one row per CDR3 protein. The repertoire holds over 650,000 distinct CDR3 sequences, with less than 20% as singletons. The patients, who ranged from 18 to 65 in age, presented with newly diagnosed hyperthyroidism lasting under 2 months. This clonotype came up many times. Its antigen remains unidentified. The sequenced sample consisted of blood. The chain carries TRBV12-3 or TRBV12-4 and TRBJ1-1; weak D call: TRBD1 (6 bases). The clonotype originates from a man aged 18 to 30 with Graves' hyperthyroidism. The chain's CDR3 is CASSLTGSTEAFF. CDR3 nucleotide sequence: TGTGCCAGCAGTCTAACAGGGAGTACTGAAGCTTTCTTT.